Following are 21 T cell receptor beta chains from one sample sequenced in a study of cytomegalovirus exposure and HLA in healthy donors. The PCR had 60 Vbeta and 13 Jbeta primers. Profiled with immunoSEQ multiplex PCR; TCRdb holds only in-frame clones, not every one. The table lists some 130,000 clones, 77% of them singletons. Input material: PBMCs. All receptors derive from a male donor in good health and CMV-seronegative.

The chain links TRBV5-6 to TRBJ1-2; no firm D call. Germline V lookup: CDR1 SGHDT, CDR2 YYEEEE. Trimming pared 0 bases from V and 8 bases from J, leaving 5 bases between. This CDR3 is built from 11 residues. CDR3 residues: CASSLGQGYTF. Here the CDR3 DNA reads TGTGCCAGCAGCTTGGGGCAAGGCTACACCTTC.

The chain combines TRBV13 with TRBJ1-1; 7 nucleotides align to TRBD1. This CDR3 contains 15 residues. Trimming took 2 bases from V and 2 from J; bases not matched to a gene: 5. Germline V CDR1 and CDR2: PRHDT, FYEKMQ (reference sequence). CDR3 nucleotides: TGTGCCAGCAGCTTACAGGGGGGCCCCAACACTGAAGCTTTCTTT. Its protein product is CASSLQGGPNTEAFF.

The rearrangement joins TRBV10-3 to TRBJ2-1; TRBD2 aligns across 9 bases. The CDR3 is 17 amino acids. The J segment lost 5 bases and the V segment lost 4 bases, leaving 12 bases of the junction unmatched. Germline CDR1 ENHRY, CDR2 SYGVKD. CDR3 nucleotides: TGTGCCATCAGTGCCTCGGCGGCTAGCGGGGATAACAATGAGCAGTTCTTC. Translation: CAISASAASGDNNEQFF.

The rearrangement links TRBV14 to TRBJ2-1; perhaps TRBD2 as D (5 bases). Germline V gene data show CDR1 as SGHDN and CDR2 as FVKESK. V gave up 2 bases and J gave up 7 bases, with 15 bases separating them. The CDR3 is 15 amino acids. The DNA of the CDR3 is TGTGCCAGCAGCCAACTCGACGGGAATTATAATGAGCAGTTCTTC. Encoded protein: CASSQLDGNYNEQFF.

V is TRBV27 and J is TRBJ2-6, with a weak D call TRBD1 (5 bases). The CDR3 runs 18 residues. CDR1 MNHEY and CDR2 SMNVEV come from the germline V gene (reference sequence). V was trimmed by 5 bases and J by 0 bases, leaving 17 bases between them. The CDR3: CASSPRGWGSSGANVLTF. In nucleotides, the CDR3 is TGTGCCAGCAGTCCTAGGGGATGGGGCAGCTCTGGGGCCAACGTCCTGACTTTC.

This CDR3 reads CASSLRSTGLGDGYTF. The CDR3 DNA reads as TGTGCCAGCAGCTTGAGATCGACGGGCTTGGGAGATGGCTACACCTTC. The V call is TRBV5-4, the J call TRBJ1-2; no clear D. V was shortened by 1 base and J by 6 bases, with 19 bases between the two germline ends. The CDR3 length is 16 residues. From germline, CDR1 is SGHNT and CDR2 YYREEE (reference sequence).

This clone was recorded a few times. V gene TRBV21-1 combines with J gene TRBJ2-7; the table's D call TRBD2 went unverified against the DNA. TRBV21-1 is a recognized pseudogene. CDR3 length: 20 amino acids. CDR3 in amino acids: CASSKGGSVASGRLVHEQYF. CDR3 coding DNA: TGTGCCAGCAGCAAAGGGGGTTCGGTGGCTAGCGGGAGGCTGGTGCACGAGCAGTACTTC.

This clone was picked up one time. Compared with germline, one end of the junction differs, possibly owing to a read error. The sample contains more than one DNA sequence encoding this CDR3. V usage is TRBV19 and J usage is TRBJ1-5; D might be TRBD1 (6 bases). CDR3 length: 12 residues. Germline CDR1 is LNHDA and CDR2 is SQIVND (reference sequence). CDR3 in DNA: TGTGCCAGACAGGGCCTCAATCAGCCCCAACATTTT. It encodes CARQGLNQPQHF.

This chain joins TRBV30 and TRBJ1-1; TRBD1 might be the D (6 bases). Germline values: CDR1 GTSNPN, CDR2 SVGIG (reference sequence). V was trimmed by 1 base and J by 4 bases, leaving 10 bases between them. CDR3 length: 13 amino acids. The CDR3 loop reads CAWSEGRGTEAFF. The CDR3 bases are TGTGCCTGGAGTGAGGGCAGGGGCACTGAAGCTTTCTTT.

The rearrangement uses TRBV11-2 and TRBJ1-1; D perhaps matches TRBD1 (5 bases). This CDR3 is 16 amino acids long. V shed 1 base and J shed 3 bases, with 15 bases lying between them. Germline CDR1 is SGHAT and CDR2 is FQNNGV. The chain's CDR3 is CASSLASYWGDTEAFF. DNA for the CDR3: TGTGCCAGCAGCTTAGCCTCTTATTGGGGCGACACTGAAGCTTTCTTT.

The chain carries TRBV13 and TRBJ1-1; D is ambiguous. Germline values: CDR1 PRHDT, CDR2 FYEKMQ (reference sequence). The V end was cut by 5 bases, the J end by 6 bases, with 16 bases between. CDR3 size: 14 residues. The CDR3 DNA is TGTGCCAGCAGCGTAATCGCATCGCGTGCTGAAGCTTTCTTT. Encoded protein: CASSVIASRAEAFF. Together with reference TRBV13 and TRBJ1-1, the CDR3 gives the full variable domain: AAGVIQSPRHLIKEKRETATLKCYPIPRHDTVYWYQQGPGQDPQFLISFYEKMQSDKGSIPDRFSAQQFSDYHSELNMSSLELGDSALYFCASSVIASRAEAFFGQGTRLTVV.

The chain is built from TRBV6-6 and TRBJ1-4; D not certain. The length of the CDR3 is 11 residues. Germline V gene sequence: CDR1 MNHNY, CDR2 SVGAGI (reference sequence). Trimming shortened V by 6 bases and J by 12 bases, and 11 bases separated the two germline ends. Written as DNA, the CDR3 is TGTGCCAGCAGGAGGGATCTGGAACTGTTTTTT. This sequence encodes CASRRDLELFF.

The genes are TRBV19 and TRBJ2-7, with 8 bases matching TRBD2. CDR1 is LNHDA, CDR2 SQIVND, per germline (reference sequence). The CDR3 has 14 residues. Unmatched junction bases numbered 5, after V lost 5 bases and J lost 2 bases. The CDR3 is CASSPPGGPYEQYF. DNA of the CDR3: TGTGCCAGTAGTCCCCCGGGGGGGCCCTACGAGCAGTACTTC.

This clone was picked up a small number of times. CDR3 sequence reads: CASSGGLWTEAFF. CDR3 DNA: TGTGCCAGCAGTGGGGGGTTGTGGACTGAAGCTTTCTTT. This rearrangement joins TRBV5-8 to TRBJ1-1, with D perhaps matching TRBD1 (5 bases). Per the germline V gene, CDR1 is SGHTS and CDR2 is YDEGEE. CDR3 size: 13 residues. V dropped 5 bases and J dropped 5 bases, with 13 bases sitting between them. The variable domain in full, with the rest retrieved from reference TRBV5-8 and TRBJ1-1, is EAGVTQSPTHLIKTRGQQATLRCSPISGHTSVYWYQQALGLGLQFLLWYDEGEERNRGNFPPRFSGRQFPNYSSELNVNALELEDSALYLCASSGGLWTEAFFGQGTRLTVV.

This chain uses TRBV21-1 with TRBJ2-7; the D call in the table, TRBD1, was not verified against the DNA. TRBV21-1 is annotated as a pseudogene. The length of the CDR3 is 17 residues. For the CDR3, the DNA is TGTGCCAGCAGCAGAAGTTCCGGGACAGGGCCAGCCTACGAGCAGTACTTC. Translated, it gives CASSRSSGTGPAYEQYF.

The CDR3: CAISATTSGASYEQYF. The CDR3 coding sequence is TGTGCCATCAGCGCCACAACTAGCGGTGCCTCCTACGAGCAGTACTTC. This chain links TRBV10-3 with TRBJ2-7; TRBD2 matches 8 bases. In germline, CDR1 is ENHRY, CDR2 SYGVKD. The CDR3 is 16 amino acids. Trimming took 6 bases from V and 0 from J; bases not matched to a gene: 10.

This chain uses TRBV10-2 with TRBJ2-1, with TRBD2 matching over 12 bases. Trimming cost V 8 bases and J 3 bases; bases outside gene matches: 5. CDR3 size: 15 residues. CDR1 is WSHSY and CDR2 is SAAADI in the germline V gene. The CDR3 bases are TGCGCCAGCGTACTGACTAGCGGGGGCTACAATGAGCAGTTCTTC. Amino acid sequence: CASVLTSGGYNEQFF.

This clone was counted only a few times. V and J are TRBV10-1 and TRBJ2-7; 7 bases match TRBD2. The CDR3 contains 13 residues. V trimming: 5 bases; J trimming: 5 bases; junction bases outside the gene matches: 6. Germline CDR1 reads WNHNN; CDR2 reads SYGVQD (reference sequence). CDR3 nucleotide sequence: TGCGCCAGCAGTACCGGGGGGTTGGACGAGCAGTACTTC. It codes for CASSTGGLDEQYF.

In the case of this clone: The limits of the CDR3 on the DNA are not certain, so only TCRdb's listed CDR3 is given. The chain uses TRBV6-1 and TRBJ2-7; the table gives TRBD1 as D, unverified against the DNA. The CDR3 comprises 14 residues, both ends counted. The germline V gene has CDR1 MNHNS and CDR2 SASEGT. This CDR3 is CASILGAHSYEQYF.

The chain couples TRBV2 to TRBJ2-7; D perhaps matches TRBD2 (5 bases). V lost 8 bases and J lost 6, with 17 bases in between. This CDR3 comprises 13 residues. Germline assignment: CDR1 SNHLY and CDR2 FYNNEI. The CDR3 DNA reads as TGTGCCAGCGCCTCCGGGCGGGCTCCCGAGCAGTACTTC. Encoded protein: CASASGRAPEQYF.

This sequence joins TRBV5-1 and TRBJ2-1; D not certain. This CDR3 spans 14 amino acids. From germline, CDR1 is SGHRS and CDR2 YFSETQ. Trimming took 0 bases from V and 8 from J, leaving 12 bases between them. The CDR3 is CASSLDPSPDEQFF. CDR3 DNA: TGCGCCAGCAGCTTGGACCCCTCTCCAGATGAGCAGTTCTTC.